This TCR beta chain was profiled in a study of blood T cell repertoires in COVID-19. The wider study: Donors in the United States, Italy and Spain gave samples during acute or convalescent COVID-19. T cells, B-cell-depleted T cells, or PBMCs provided the cDNA or gDNA that served as material.

This CDR3 comprises 14 residues. The V gene lost 4 bases and the J gene lost 6 bases, with 13 bases spanning the gap. CDR1 is SGHRS, CDR2 YFSETQ, per germline. Authors' methods: Amplified reference gene primers provided the basis for estimating nucleated cell counts. Sequencing was performed with immunoSEQ multiplex PCR; in TCRdb, only in-frame clones are kept and a portion is missing. The V and J calls and clone size come from that table; D and trimming were worked out from the DNA. This table holds 90,000 to 120,000 clones, under 80% found once. This chain connects TRBV5-1 to TRBJ1-4; D gene uncertain. This receptor was taken from a man between 65 and 85 years old with active or convalescent COVID-19. Sequences were obtained from peripheral blood. In nucleotides, the CDR3 is TGCGCCAGCAGCGCAGGAGGCTCGGATGAAAAACTGTTTTTT. Its translation is CASSAGGSDEKLFF.